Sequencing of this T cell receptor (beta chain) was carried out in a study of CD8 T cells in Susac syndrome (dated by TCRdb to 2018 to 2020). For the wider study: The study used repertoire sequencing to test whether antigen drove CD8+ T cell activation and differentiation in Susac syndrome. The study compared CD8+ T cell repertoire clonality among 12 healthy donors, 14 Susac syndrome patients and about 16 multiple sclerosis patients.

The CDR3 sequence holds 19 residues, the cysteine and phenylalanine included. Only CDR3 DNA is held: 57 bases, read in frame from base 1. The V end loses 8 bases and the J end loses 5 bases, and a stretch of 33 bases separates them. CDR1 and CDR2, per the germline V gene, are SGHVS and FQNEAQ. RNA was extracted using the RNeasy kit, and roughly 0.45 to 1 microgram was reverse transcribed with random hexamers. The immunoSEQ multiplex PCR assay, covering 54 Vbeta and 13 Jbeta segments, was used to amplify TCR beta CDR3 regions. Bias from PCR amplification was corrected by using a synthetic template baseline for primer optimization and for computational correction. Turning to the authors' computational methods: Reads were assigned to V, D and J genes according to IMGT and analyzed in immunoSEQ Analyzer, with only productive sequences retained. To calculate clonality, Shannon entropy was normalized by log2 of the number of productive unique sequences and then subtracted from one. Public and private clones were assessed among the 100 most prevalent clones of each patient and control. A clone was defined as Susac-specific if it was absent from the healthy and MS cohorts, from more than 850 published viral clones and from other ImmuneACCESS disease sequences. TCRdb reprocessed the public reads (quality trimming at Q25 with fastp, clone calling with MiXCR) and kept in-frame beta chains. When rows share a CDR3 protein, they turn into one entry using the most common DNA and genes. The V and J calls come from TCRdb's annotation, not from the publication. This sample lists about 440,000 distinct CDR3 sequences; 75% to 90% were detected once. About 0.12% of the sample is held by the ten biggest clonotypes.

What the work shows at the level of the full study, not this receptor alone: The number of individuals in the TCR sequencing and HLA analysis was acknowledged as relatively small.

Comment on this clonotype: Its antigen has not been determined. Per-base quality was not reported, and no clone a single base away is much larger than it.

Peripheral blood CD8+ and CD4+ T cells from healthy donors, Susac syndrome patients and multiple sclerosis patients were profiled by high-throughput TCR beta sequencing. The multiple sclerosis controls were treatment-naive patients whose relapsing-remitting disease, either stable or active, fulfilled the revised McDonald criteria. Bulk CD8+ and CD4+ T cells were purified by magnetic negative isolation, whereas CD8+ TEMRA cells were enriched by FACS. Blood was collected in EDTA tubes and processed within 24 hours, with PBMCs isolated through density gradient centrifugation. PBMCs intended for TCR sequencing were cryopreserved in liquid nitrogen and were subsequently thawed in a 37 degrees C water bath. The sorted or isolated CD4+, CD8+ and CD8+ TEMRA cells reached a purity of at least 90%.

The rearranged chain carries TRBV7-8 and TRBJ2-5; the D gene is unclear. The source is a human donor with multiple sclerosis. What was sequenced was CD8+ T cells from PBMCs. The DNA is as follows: TGTGCCAGCCAAAGCGTGCCCTTTGGTGGCCAGCTTTTAGGCGAGACCCAGTACTTC. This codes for CASQSVPFGGQLLGETQYF.